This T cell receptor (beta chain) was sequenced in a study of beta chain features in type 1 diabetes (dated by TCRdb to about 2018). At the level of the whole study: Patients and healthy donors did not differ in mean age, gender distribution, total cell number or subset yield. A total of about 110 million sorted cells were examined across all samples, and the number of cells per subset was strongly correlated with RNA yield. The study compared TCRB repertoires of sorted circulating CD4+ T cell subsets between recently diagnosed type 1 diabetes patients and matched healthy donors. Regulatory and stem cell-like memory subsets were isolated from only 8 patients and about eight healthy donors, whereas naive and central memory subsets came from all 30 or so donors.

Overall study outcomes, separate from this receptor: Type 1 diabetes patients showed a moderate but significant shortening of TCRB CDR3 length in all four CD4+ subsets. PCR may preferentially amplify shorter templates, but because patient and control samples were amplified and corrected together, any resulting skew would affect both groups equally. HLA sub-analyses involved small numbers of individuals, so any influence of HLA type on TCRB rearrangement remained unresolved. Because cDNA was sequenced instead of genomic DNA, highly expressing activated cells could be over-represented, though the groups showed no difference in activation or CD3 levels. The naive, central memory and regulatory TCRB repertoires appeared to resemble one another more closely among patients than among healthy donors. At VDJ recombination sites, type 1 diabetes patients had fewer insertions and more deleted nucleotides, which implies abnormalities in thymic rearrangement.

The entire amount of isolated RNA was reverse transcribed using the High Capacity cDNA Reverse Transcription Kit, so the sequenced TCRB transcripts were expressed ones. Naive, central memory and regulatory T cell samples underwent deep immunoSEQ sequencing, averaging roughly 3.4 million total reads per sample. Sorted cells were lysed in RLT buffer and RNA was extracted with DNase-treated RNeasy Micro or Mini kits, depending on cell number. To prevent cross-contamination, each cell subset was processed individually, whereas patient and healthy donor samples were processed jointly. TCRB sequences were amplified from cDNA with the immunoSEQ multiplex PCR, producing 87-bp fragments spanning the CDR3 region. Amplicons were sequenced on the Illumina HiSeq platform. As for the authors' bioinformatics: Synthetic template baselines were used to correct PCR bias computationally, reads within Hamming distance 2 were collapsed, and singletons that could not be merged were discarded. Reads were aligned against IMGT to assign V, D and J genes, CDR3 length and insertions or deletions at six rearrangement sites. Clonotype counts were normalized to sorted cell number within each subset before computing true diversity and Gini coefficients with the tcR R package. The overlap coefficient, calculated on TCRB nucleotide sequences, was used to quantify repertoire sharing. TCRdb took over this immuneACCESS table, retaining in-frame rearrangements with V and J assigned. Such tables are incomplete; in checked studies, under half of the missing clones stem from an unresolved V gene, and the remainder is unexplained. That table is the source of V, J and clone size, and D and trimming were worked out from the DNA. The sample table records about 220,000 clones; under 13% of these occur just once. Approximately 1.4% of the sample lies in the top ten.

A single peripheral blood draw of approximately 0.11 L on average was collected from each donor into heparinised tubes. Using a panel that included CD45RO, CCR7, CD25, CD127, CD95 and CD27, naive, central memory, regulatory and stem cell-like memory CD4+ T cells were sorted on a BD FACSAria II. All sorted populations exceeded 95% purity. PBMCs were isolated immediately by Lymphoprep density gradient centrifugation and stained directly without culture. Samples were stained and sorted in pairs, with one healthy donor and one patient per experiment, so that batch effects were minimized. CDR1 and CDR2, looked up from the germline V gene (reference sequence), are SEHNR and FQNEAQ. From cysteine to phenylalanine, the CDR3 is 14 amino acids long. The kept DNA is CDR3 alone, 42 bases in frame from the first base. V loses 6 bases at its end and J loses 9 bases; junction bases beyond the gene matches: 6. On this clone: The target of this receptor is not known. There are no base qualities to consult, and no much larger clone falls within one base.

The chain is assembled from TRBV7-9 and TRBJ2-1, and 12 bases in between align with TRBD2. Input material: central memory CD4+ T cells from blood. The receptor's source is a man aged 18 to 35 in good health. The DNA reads TGTGCCAGCAGGTGGTTACTAGCGGGAGGTGAGCAGTTCTTC. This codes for CASRWLLAGGEQFF.